The 23 T cell receptor beta chains below all came from one sample that was sequenced in a study of cytomegalovirus exposure and HLA in healthy donors. The PCR made use of 60 Vbeta and 13 Jbeta primers. Produced via immunoSEQ multiplex PCR; TCRdb's table is partial and in-frame only. The sample has over 200,000 clones, around 80% seen once. The specimen sequenced was PBMCs. The source is a woman aged 55-69 years in good health and CMV-seropositive.

This chain uses TRBV30 with TRBJ1-4; D is perhaps TRBD1 (5 bases). The V end lost 3 bases, the J end lost 5 bases, and 10 bases lay between the germline ends. The CDR3 loop spans 13 amino acids. The germline V gene has CDR1 GTSNPN and CDR2 SVGIG (reference sequence). The CDR3 is CAWSGGDNEKLFF. The CDR3 nucleotides are TGTGCCTGGAGCGGGGGTGACAATGAAAAACTGTTTTTT. The whole variable domain, filled in from reference TRBV30 and TRBJ1-4, reads SQTIHQWPATLVQPVGSPLSLECTVEGTSNPNLYWYRQAAGRGLQLLFYSVGIGQISSEVPQNLSASRPQDRQFILSSKKLLLSDSGFYLCAWSGGDNEKLFFGSGTQLSVL.

CDR3 coding DNA: TGTGCCAGCAGCGTAGCAGGTTGGAATGAGCAGTTCTTC. This gives the protein CASSVAGWNEQFF. The rearrangement links TRBV9 to TRBJ2-1; D gene uncertain. The ends were cut back, 0 bases at V and 7 bases at J, with 8 bases in the middle. The CDR3 has 13 residues. Germline CDR1 and CDR2: SGDLS and YYNGEE.

This clone was counted only a few times. The chain recombines TRBV29-1 with TRBJ2-7, with 8 bases lining up with TRBD1. CDR1 is SQVTM, CDR2 ANQGSEA, per germline. The length of the CDR3 is 11 residues. V dropped 5 bases and J dropped 7; count of bases not matched to a gene: 4. The CDR3 loop is CSVQTGGEQYF. The CDR3 bases are TGCAGCGTTCAAACAGGGGGAGAGCAGTACTTC.

This clone is a singleton in its sample. This chain uses TRBV7-2 with TRBJ2-1, with D maybe TRBD1 (5 bases). The CDR3 is 16 residues long. Per the germline V gene, CDR1 is SGHTA and CDR2 is FQGNSA. V gave up 5 bases and J gave up 7 bases, with 21 bases separating them. The CDR3 here is CASSPLVKGLSNEQFF. The CDR3 DNA reads as TGTGCCAGCAGCCCCTTAGTTAAGGGGTTAAGTAATGAGCAGTTCTTC.

The chain joins TRBV27 to TRBJ2-6; no firm D call. CDR3 size: 14 residues. Looked up from germline, CDR1 is MNHEY and CDR2 is SMNVEV (reference sequence). Trimming stripped 6 bases from V and 1 base from J, with 7 bases between. CDR3 in amino acids: CASSQISGANVLTF. CDR3 DNA: TGTGCCAGCAGCCAAATTTCTGGGGCCAACGTCCTGACTTTC.

The chain carries TRBV5-1 and TRBJ2-1; 10 bases map to TRBD2. Germline trimming cut 4 bases from V and 7 bases from J; bases unmatched to any gene: 2. There are 13 residues in the CDR3. Germline V lookup: CDR1 SGHRS, CDR2 YFSETQ. CDR3 sequence: CASSLGLANEQFF. CDR3 in DNA: TGCGCCAGCAGCCTGGGACTAGCGAATGAGCAGTTCTTC.

The chain carries TRBV27 and TRBJ2-3, with D possibly matching TRBD1 (6 bases). The CDR3 consists of 16 residues. The ends were cut back, 3 bases at V and 2 bases at J, with 15 bases in the middle. Germline CDR1 MNHEY, CDR2 SMNVEV (reference sequence). This CDR3 reads CASSFGGVEDTDTQYF. CDR3 DNA: TGTGCCAGCAGTTTTGGGGGCGTGGAGGACACAGATACGCAGTATTTT.

V is TRBV7-6 and J is TRBJ2-5; possibly TRBD2 for D (7 bases). CDR1 is SGHVS and CDR2 is FNYEAQ in the germline V gene. This CDR3 is built from 17 residues. Trimming stripped 2 bases from V and 3 bases from J, with 19 bases between. CDR3 bases: TGTGCCAGCAGCTTAACCTACGGGGGGCGAGGCAAAGAGACCCAGTACTTC. Amino acid sequence: CASSLTYGGRGKETQYF. The full variable domain, rest sourced from reference TRBV7-6 and TRBJ2-5, is GAGVSQSPRYKVTKRGQDVALRCDPISGHVSLYWYRQALGQGPEFLTYFNYEAQQDKSGLPNDRFSAERPEGSISTLTIQRTEQRDSAMYRCASSLTYGGRGKETQYFGPGTRLLVL.

The chain is built from TRBV20-1 and TRBJ1-5; no clear D. The CDR3 is 11 amino acids. In germline, CDR1 is DFQATT, CDR2 SNEGSKA (reference sequence). The V gene lost 8 bases and the J gene lost 7 bases, with 12 bases spanning the gap. This chain's CDR3 is CSSLGEQPQHF. CDR3 bases: TGCAGTTCCCTCGGGGAACAGCCCCAGCATTTT.

This rearrangement joins TRBV7-9 to TRBJ2-7; TRBD1 might be the D (6 bases). Looked up from germline, CDR1 is SEHNR and CDR2 is FQNEAQ (reference sequence). V was trimmed by 5 bases and J by 2 bases, leaving 13 bases between them. This CDR3 contains 14 residues. The CDR3 coding sequence is TGTGCCAGCAGCCAACGGGACACCCCCTACGAGCAGTACTTC. This gives the protein CASSQRDTPYEQYF.

The chain couples TRBV4-3 to TRBJ2-7; tentatively, D is TRBD2 (5 bases). CDR1 is LGHNA, CDR2 YSLEER, per germline. This CDR3 has 15 residues. Trimming shortened V by 0 bases and J by 4 bases, and 13 bases separated the two germline ends. The CDR3 DNA reads TGCGCCAGCAGCCAAGATTCGGGGTGGGTATACGAGCAGTACTTC. Translated, it gives CASSQDSGWVYEQYF.

The chain combines TRBV28 with TRBJ2-7, with a tentative D call TRBD1 (6 bases). The CDR3 is 16 residues long. Trimming stripped 0 bases from V and 7 bases from J, with 19 bases between. Germline values: CDR1 MDHEN, CDR2 SYDVKM. The CDR3, as DNA: TGTGCCAGCAGTTTATGGACCGGGACACGGGGCGGGGAGCAGTACTTC. This codes for CASSLWTGTRGGEQYF.

The chain employs TRBV18 and TRBJ1-2, with D possibly TRBD1 on 5 matching bases. Looked up from germline, CDR1 is KGHSH and CDR2 is LQKENI. The CDR3 runs to 17 residues. The V and J ends lost 3 bases and 4 bases respectively, with 21 bases between them. The CDR3 loop is CASSPYRGREEGYGYTF. Here the CDR3 DNA reads TGTGCCAGCTCACCCTATCGGGGCAGGGAGGAAGGCTATGGCTACACCTTC.

The chain joins TRBV29-1 to TRBJ2-5; D possibly corresponds to TRBD1 (5 bases). Germline loops: CDR1 SQVTM, CDR2 ANQGSEA. V lost 5 bases and J 3 bases, leaving 10 bases between the germline ends. This CDR3 has 12 residues. This CDR3 is CSVQGIEETQYF. Here the CDR3 DNA reads TGCAGCGTTCAGGGTATTGAAGAGACCCAGTACTTC.

V usage is TRBV7-3 and J usage is TRBJ2-5; TRBD1 matches 11 bases. This CDR3 contains 15 residues. Trimming cost V 5 bases and J 5 bases; bases outside gene matches: 7. The germline V gene encodes CDR1 SGHTA and CDR2 FQGTGA. The CDR3 DNA follows: TGTGCCAGCAGCCTCGGACAGGGGGCGCGGGAGACCCAGTACTTC. It yields the protein CASSLGQGARETQYF.

The chain combines TRBV5-6 with TRBJ2-3; 11 positions agree with TRBD1. The V and J ends lost 5 bases and 2 bases, in that order; junction bases with no gene match: 7. The CDR3 is 16 amino acids. Germline V gene sequence: CDR1 SGHDT, CDR2 YYEEEE. The CDR3 is CASSLRDRGITDTQYF. The CDR3 DNA reads TGTGCCAGCAGTCTCCGGGACAGGGGGATCACAGATACGCAGTATTTT.

The V gene is TRBV7-9, the J gene TRBJ2-3; D is possibly TRBD2 (6 bases). Germline V gene sequence: CDR1 SEHNR, CDR2 FQNEAQ (reference sequence). CDR3 length: 16 amino acids. V lost 4 bases and J 2 bases, leaving 16 bases between the germline ends. The chain's CDR3 is CASSSRDFSFTDTQYF. DNA for the CDR3: TGTGCCAGCAGCTCTCGGGACTTTTCCTTCACAGATACGCAGTATTTT.

This clone has just a few counts. CDR3 region: CASSSGTASGNTIYF. In nucleotides, the CDR3 is TGCGCCAGCAGCTCCGGGACAGCCTCTGGAAACACCATATATTTT. The chain combines TRBV5-1 with TRBJ1-3, with 7 bases identical to TRBD1. The CDR3 runs 15 residues. The V gene end was trimmed by 3 bases and the J gene end by 0 bases; junction bases not matched to a gene: 3. The germline CDR1 and CDR2 sequences are SGHRS and YFSETQ.

CDR3 loop: CASSQGRGSGREETQYF. Here the CDR3 DNA reads TGTGCCAGCAGCCAGGGAAGAGGGAGCGGGAGAGAAGAGACCCAGTACTTC. The chain recombines TRBV4-2 with TRBJ2-5; TRBD2 matches at 8 bases. V shed 3 bases and J 3 bases; nucleotides not matched to a gene: 12. The CDR3 length is 17 residues. Germline CDR1 reads LGHNA; CDR2 reads YNFKEQ.

This chain uses TRBV29-1 with TRBJ1-5, with D possibly TRBD1 on 5 matching bases. Germline CDR1 SQVTM, CDR2 ANQGSEA. The CDR3 is made up of 15 amino acids. V was trimmed by 5 bases and J by 0 bases, leaving 14 bases between them. The CDR3 DNA is TGCAGCGTTCCGCCCGGAGGGGCTAGCAATCAGCCCCAGCATTTT. This gives the protein CSVPPGGASNQPQHF. The full variable domain, with the rest looked up from reference TRBV29-1 and TRBJ1-5, is SAVISQKPSRDICQRGTSLTIQCQVDSQVTMMFWYRQQPGQSLTLIATANQGSEATYESGFVIDKFPISRPNLTFSTLTVSNMSPEDSSIYLCSVPPGGASNQPQHFGDGTRLSIL.

V usage is TRBV28 and J usage is TRBJ2-7, with TRBD2 identical over 7 bases. This CDR3 has 14 residues. CDR1 and CDR2 from the germline V gene are MDHEN and SYDVKM. J gave up 4 bases and V 8 bases, and 11 bases lay outside the gene matches. CDR3 residues: CASGLPGGNYEQYF. Here the CDR3 DNA reads TGTGCCAGCGGGCTGCCGGGGGGTAATTACGAGCAGTACTTC.

In its sample, this clone is medium-sized. This chain connects TRBV6-5 to TRBJ2-2; TRBD1 agrees at 10 bases. The CDR3 is 15 amino acids. Germline trimming cut 4 bases from V and 3 bases from J; bases unmatched to any gene: 2. CDR1 is MNHEY and CDR2 is SVGAGI in the germline V gene. The CDR3 protein is CASSSGTGDTGELFF. In nucleotides, the CDR3 is TGTGCCAGCAGTTCCGGGACAGGGGACACCGGGGAGCTGTTTTTT.

This rearrangement joins TRBV6-1 to TRBJ2-7; 11 positions agree with TRBD2. Germline V gene lookup returns CDR1 MNHNS and CDR2 SASEGT. Trimming removed 6 bases from V and 4 bases from J; junction bases left unmatched: 8. This CDR3 contains 15 residues. The chain's CDR3 is CASSWGTSGGYEQYF. The CDR3 nucleotides are TGTGCCAGCAGCTGGGGGACTAGCGGAGGGTACGAGCAGTACTTC.